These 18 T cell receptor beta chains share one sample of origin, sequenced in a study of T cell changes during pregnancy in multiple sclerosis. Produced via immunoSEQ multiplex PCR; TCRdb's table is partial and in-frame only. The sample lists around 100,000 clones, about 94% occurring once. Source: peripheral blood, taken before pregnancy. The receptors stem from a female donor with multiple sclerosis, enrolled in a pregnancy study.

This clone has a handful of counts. In DNA form, the CDR3 reads TGTGCCAGTAGTCACAGGGGAGGGAACACTGAAGCTTTCTTT. Encoded protein: CASSHRGGNTEAFF. This chain links TRBV19 with TRBJ1-1; 7 nucleotides agree with TRBD1. CDR3 length: 14 amino acids. Germline CDR1 LNHDA, CDR2 SQIVND (reference sequence). V gave up 5 bases and J gave up 1 base; unmatched junction bases: 4.

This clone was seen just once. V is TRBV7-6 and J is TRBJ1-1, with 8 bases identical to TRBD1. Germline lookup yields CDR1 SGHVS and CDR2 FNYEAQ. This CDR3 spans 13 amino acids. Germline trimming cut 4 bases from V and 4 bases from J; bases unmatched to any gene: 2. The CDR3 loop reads CASSWTGSTEAFF. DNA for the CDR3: TGTGCCAGCAGCTGGACAGGGTCCACTGAAGCTTTCTTT.

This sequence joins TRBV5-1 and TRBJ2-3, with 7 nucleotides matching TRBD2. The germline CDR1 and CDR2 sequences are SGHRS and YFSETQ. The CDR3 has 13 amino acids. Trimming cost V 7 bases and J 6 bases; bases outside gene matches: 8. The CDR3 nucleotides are TGCGCCAGCCTGGGGGAGGGCCGCGATACGCAGTATTTT. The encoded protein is CASLGEGRDTQYF.

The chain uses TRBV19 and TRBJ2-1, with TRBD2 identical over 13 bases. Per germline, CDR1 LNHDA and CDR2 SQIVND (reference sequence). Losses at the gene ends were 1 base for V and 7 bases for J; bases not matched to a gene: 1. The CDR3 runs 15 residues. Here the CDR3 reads CASSIGLAGGNEQFF. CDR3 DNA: TGTGCCAGTAGTATAGGACTAGCGGGAGGAAATGAGCAGTTCTTC.

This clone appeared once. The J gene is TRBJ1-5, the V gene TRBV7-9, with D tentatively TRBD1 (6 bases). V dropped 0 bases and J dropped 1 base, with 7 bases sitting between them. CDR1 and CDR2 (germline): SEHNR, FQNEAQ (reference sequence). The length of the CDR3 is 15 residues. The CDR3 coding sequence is TGTGCCAGCAGCTTAGCAGGGGGAAGCAATCAGCCCCAGCATTTT. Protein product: CASSLAGGSNQPQHF.

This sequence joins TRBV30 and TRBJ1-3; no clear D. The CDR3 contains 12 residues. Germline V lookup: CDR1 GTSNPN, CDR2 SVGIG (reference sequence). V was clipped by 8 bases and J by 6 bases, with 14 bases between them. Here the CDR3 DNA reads TGTGCCCACGCCAGGTTTGAAAACACCATATATTTT. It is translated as CAHARFENTIYF.

DNA for the CDR3: TGCGCCAGCAGCTTGGTACTTCGGCCTAGCGTGGAAGAGACCCAGTACTTC. Its translation is CASSLVLRPSVEETQYF. This sequence joins TRBV5-1 and TRBJ2-5, with TRBD2 as a possible D gene (6 bases). CDR3 length: 17 residues. V lost 0 bases and J lost 3, with 18 bases in between. In germline, CDR1 is SGHRS, CDR2 YFSETQ.

Written as DNA, the CDR3 is TGTGCCAGCAGCTGGACTAGCGGAGTATACAATGAGCAGTTCTTC. It codes for CASSWTSGVYNEQFF. The chain recombines TRBV5-4 with TRBJ2-1; 10 nucleotides align to TRBD2. CDR3 size: 15 residues. The germline V gene has CDR1 SGHNT and CDR2 YYREEE (reference sequence). J gave up 4 bases and V 3 bases, and 4 bases lay outside the gene matches.

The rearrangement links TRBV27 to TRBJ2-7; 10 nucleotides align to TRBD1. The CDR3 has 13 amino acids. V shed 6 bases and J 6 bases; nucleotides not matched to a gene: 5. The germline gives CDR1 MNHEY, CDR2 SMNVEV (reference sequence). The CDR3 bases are TGTGCCAGCAGCCCGGACAGGGGGGTCGAGCAGTACTTC. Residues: CASSPDRGVEQYF.

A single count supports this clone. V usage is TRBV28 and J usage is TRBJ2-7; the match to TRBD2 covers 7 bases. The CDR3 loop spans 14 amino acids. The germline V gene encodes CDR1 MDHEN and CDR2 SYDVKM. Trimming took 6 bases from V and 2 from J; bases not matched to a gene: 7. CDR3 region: CASSLSGSTYEQYF. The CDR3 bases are TGTGCCAGCAGCCTTAGCGGGTCTACCTACGAGCAGTACTTC.

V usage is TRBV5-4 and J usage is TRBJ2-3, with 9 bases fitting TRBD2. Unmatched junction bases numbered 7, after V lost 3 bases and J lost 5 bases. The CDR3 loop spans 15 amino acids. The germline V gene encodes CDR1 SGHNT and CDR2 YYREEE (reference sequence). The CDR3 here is CASSSLAGERDTQYF. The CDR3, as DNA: TGTGCCAGCAGCTCTTTAGCGGGAGAAAGAGATACGCAGTATTTT.

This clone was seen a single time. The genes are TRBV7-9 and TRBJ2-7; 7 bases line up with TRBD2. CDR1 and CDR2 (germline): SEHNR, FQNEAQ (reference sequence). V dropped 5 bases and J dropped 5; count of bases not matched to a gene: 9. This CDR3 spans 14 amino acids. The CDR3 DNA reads TGTGCCAGCAGCCCGGGACTATTCAGCCACGAGCAGTACTTC. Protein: CASSPGLFSHEQYF.

This CDR3 is CASSYRGQMYEQYF. The DNA for the CDR3 is TGTGCCAGCAGCTACCGGGGACAGATGTACGAGCAGTACTTC. The genes are TRBV5-5 and TRBJ2-7, with 7 bases that match TRBD1. Germline V gene data show CDR1 as SGHKS and CDR2 as YYEKEE (reference sequence). This CDR3 is built from 14 residues. V trimming: 3 bases; J trimming: 4 bases; junction bases outside the gene matches: 7.

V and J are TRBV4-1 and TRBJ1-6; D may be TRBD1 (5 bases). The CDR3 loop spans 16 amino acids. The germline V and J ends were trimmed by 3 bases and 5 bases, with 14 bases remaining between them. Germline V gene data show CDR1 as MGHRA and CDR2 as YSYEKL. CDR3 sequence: CASSHSGLPNNSPLHF. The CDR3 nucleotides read TGCGCCAGCAGCCATTCAGGGTTGCCAAATAATTCACCCCTCCACTTT.

As DNA, the CDR3 is TGTGCCAGCAGTTCCTCTATCGGGACTAGCGGGATCAATGAGCAGTTCTTC. Protein sequence: CASSSSIGTSGINEQFF. The chain is built from TRBV27 and TRBJ2-1; 13 bases map to TRBD2. From germline, CDR1 is MNHEY and CDR2 SMNVEV (reference sequence). Losses at the gene ends were 4 bases for V and 6 bases for J; bases not matched to a gene: 9. The CDR3 has 17 amino acids.

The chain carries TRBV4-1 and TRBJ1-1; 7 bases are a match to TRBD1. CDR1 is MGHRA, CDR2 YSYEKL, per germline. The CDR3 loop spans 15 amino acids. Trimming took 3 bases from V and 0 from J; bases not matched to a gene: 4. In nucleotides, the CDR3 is TGCGCCAGCAGCCACCTGGGACAGTTGAACACTGAAGCTTTCTTT. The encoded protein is CASSHLGQLNTEAFF.

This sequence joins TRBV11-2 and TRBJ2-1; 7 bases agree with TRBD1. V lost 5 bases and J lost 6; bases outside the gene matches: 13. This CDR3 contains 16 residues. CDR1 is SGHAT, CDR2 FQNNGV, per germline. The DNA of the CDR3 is TGTGCCAGCAGCAAGCCAGGGGGAGACGCGGTCAATGAGCAGTTCTTC. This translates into CASSKPGGDAVNEQFF. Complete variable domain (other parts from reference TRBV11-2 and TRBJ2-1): EAGVAQSPRYKIIEKRQSVAFWCNPISGHATLYWYQQILGQGPKLLIQFQNNGVVDDSQLPKDRFSAERLKGVDSTLKIQPAKLEDSAVYLCASSKPGGDAVNEQFFGPGTRLTVL.

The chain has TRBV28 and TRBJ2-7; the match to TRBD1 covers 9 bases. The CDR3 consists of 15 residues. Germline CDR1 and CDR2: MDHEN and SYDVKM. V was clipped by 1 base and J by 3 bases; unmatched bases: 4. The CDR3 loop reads CASSLLGQGIYEQYF. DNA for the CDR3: TGTGCCAGCAGTTTATTAGGACAGGGGATCTACGAGCAGTACTTC. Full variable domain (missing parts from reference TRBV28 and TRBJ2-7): DVKVTQSSRYLVKRTGEKVFLECVQDMDHENMFWYRQDPGLGLRLIYFSYDVKMKEKGDIPEGYSVSREKKERFSLILESASTNQTSMYLCASSLLGQGIYEQYFGPGTRLTVT.